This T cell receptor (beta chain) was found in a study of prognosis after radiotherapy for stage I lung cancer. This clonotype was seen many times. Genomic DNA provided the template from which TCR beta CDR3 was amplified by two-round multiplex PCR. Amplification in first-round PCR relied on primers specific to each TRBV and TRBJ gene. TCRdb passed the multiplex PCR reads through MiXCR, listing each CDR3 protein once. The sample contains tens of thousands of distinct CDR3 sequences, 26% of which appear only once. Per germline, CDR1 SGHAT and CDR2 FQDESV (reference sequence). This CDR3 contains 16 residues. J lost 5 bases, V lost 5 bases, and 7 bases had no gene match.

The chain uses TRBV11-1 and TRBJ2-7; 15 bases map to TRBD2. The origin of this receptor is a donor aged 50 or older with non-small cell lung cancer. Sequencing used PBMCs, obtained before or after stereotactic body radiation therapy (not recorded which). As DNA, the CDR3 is TGTGCCAGCAGCCCCGGACTAGCGGGGGGGCGGGACGAGCAGTACTTC. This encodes CASSPGLAGGRDEQYF.